This TCR beta chain was identified during a study of OX40 agonist ivuxolimab in advanced cancers. Germline V CDR1 and CDR2: MNHEY, SVGAGI. Trimming shortened V by 6 bases and J by 8 bases, and 19 bases separated the two germline ends. The CDR3 consists of 14 residues. Produced via immunoSEQ multiplex PCR; TCRdb's table is partial and in-frame only. The table lists fewer than 30,000 clones, around 73% of them singletons. The sequenced sample was CD4+ or CD8+ T cells sorted from blood, obtained in a trial of the OX40 agonist ivuxolimab. The receptor was isolated from an adult with an advanced solid tumor such as melanoma, head and neck, liver or kidney cancer. The rearrangement joins TRBV6-5 to TRBJ1-2; D unclear. The CDR3 nucleotides are TGTGCCAGCAGCTCCTCGGCGGGGTTCGGGGGCTACACCTTC. Amino acid sequence: CASSSSAGFGGYTF.